This T cell receptor beta chain was sequenced in a study of blood T cell repertoires in COVID-19 (dated by TCRdb to 2020 to 2022). Looking at the study overall: Samples from collaborators originated in the United States, Italy and Spain and spanned both the acute and convalescent phases of COVID-19. Where HLA class I and class II types were available, the types were taken from metadata supplied by the sample provider, not from assay-based typing. The repertoires were released in a freely available public database intended as a resource for research on the immune response to SARS-CoV-2. The material from the prospective study consisted of cDNA or gDNA derived from T cells, B-cell-depleted T cells, or PBMCs. Sample metadata almost always included a de-identified subject ID, COVID-19 status, age in years and sex. Deeply sampled blood TCRbeta repertoires from subjects exposed to, actively infected with, or recovered from COVID-19 were included in the dataset. Samples came from the ongoing ImmuneRACE study (first 160 participants) plus 1,254 subjects from 6 global collaborators. The full study reports these points: Clinical and demographic metadata were provided uncurated, with the amount varying by source and participant.

This clone was seen only once. No cognate antigen has been identified for it. No base quality information exists; no much larger clone differs at one position. Samples from volunteer blood donors who had recovered from COVID-19 were contributed by a second Seattle source. Whole blood was collected in K2EDTA tubes by collaborating institutions according to the institutions' own protocols. For TCRbeta analysis, collaborators shipped samples as frozen whole blood, isolated PBMCs, or DNA extracted from either of those sample types. Taken from cysteine to phenylalanine, the CDR3 has 12 residues. Only the CDR3 DNA is retained, 36 bases long and in frame from the first base. Taken from the germline V gene (reference sequence), the CDR1 and CDR2 loops are GTSNPN and SVGIG. V is clipped by 3 bases and J by 7 bases, and the sequence between their germline boundaries is 11 bases long. TCRbeta CDR3 regions were amplified from genomic DNA by means of the immunoSEQ Assay, a bias-controlled multiplex PCR. Regarding the original processing steps: The number of nucleated cells in each sample was estimated from the amplification of reference gene primers within the assay. To quantify the absolute abundance of each unique TCRbeta CDR3 rearrangement, sequence reads were collapsed and filtered. Productive Simpson clonality was computed per sample as the square root of Simpson's diversity index over productive rearrangements. TCRdb carries this immuneACCESS record with in-frame sequences only. Its versions omit some clonotypes, under half of them owing to an unresolved V gene in the studies checked, with the rest unexplained. V and J calls and clone size follow that table, whereas D and trimming were derived from the DNA. Counted in this sample were roughly 240,000 clones; around four fifths of them appeared once. About 4.9% of the sample comes from the top ten.

This receptor chain uses TRBV30 and TRBJ2-3; the D segment could be TRBD2, given 5 matching bases. The receptor was derived from a man in his 60s who had recovered from COVID-19. The sample was peripheral blood. The CDR3 region has the sequence CAWSLASHTQYF. Here is the DNA: TGTGCCTGGAGCCTAGCTTCTCATACGCAGTATTTT.